Here is one T cell receptor (beta chain) with its context. These data come from a study of technical replicates of blood from a handful of donors. Trimming left V 4 bases short and J 0 bases short, with 14 bases between. The germline V gene has CDR1 SGHTS and CDR2 YDEGEE. This CDR3 is built from 16 residues. The table came from immunoSEQ multiplex PCR; TCRdb's copy has only in-frame clones and leaves some out. This sample has tens of thousands of clones; about 95% occur once, and the top ten carry about 0.26%. Sequenced sample: T cells isolated from PBMCs. This chain connects TRBV5-8 to TRBJ1-5, with D uncertain. This clonotype originated in a human donor in good health. CDR3 loop: CASSRPVDSSNQPQHF. In DNA form, the CDR3 reads TGTGCCAGCAGCCGTCCGGTTGACTCTAGCAATCAGCCCCAGCATTTT.